The rows below give T cell receptor beta chains drawn from one sample of a study of blood T cell repertoires in COVID-19. Profiled with immunoSEQ multiplex PCR; TCRdb holds only in-frame clones, not every one. Found here are 200,000 to 250,000 clones, 75% to 90% of them singletons; the top ten hold roughly 2.7%. The sequenced sample consisted of peripheral blood. These receptor sequences come from a man aged 30 to 45 with COVID-19, enrolled during active disease. The CDR3 runs from the conserved cysteine through the conserved F or W. D genes are given only for firm matches. Clone size is stated in some rows and not others, as once, few, many or a class when expanded.

>TRBJ1-1|few|TRBV7-2|NA
TGTGCCAGCAGCTTAGGCAGGGGCAGATTTGAAGCTTTCTTT
CASSLGRGRFEAFF
>TRBJ2-2|NA|TRBV7-2|TRBD1
TGTGCCAGCAGCTTAGAGGTGGGACAGGGAAGAACGAACACCGGGGAGCTGTTTTTT
CASSLEVGQGRTNTGELFF
>TRBJ1-4|NA|TRBV5-4|TRBD1
TGTGCCAGCAGCACAGGGGGTAGTAAGGAAAAACTGTTTTTT
CASSTGGSKEKLFF
>TRBJ2-1|NA|TRBV19|TRBD2
TGTGCCAGTAGTATAGTTAGCGGGGGGGCGGGTGAGCAGTTCTTC
CASSIVSGGAGEQFF
>TRBJ2-7|few|TRBV7-2|TRBD2
TGTGCCAGCAGCTTAGGTCCAGCGGGAGTAACCTACGAGCAGTACTTC
CASSLGPAGVTYEQYF
>TRBJ1-5|NA|TRBV4-3|NA
TGCGCCAGCAGCCAAGATCCGCCCCCCTACAATCAGCCCCAGCATTTT
CASSQDPPPYNQPQHF
>TRBJ1-3|NA|TRBV9|NA
TGTGCCAGCAGCGTAAGCGGGACTTCTGGAAACACCATATATTTT
CASSVSGTSGNTIYF
>TRBJ2-1|NA|TRBV7-3|TRBD2
TGTGCCAGCAGCCTGAGACTAGCGGGGGAGCAGTTCTTC
CASSLRLAGEQFF
>TRBJ2-7|NA|TRBV5-6|NA
TGTGCCAGCAGCTTGGACTATCGGAGCGGGTCCTTCGGCGAGCAGTACTTC
CASSLDYRSGSFGEQYF
>TRBJ2-7|NA|TRBV9|NA
TGTGCCAGCAGCGCGTCAAACGCGGCCCGGGACGAGCAGTACTTC
CASSASNAARDEQYF